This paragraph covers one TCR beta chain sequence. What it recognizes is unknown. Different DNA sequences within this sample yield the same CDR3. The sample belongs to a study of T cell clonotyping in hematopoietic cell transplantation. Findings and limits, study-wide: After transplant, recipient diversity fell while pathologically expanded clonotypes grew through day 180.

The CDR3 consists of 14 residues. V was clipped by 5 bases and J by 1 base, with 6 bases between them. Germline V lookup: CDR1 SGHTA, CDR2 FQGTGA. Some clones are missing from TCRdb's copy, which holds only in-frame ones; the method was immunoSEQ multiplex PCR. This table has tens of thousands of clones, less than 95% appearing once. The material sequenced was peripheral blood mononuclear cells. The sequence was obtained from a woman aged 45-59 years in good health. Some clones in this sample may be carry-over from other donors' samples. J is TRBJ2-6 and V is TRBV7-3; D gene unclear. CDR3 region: CASSPDSGANVLTF. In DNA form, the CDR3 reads TGTGCCAGCAGCCCCGATTCTGGGGCCAACGTCCTGACTTTC.